Listed below are T cell receptor beta chains from one sample, sequenced in a study of regulatory T cells in long-lasting Graves disease. TCRdb redid the calling of the multiplex PCR reads with MiXCR, one entry per CDR3 protein. This sample has hundreds of thousands of distinct CDR3 sequences, with about 15% found just once. This same sample was also taken into another study, of T cells in Graves' hyperthyroidism and ophthalmopathy.

Here the sequenced sample was peripheral blood mononuclear cells (PBMCs), taken at new diagnosis, from a patient treated with antithyroid drugs. The receptors stem from a woman aged 40 to 50 with Graves disease. CDR3s include the opening cysteine and the closing phenylalanine or tryptophan. D genes are given only for firm matches. Only some rows state a clone size, as once, few, many or a class for expanded clones.

j_call | d_call | clone_size | v_call | cdr3_nt | cdr3_aa
TRBJ1-1 | . | many | TRBV28 | TGTGCCAGCAGTCCGGGGAGAAGGGACACTGAAGCTTTCTTT | CASSPGRRDTEAFF
TRBJ2-7 | TRBD2 | . | TRBV7-3 | TGTGCCAGCAGCTTTGGGGAGGGGTCCGAGCAGTACTTC | CASSFGEGSEQYF
TRBJ2-7 | . | many | TRBV11-3 | TGTGCCAGCAGCTCCTCAGAGAACGAGCAGTACTTC | CASSSSENEQYF
TRBJ2-1 | . | many | TRBV15 | TGTGCCACCAGCAGAGATTCCGGCGTAGATGAGCAGTTCTTC | CATSRDSGVDEQFF
TRBJ2-3 | TRBD2 | many | TRBV11-3 | TGTGCCAGCAGCCCCGGGGGGGAGGATACGCAGTATTTT | CASSPGGEDTQYF
TRBJ2-7 | TRBD2 | . | TRBV28 | TGTGCCAGCACCACCGGGACTAGCGGGAGTGAGCAGTACTTC | CASTTGTSGSEQYF
TRBJ2-3 | . | many | TRBV20-1 | TGCAGTGCTCCGTCCCCCCTTTTCCGGGGCACGCAGTATTTT | CSAPSPLFRGTQYF
TRBJ2-1 | TRBD1 | many | TRBV20-1 | TGCAGTGCCCCCGAGGGGGCAAATGAGCAGTTCTTC | CSAPEGANEQFF
TRBJ2-1 | . | . | TRBV3-1 | TGTGCCAGCGGTAGATCCCGGGACCGGAGCTCCTACAATGAGCAGTTCTTC | CASGRSRDRSSYNEQFF
TRBJ2-5 | . | few | TRBV5-1 | TGCGCCAGCAGCTTTATGGGGTTAGAGACCCAGTACTTC | CASSFMGLETQYF
TRBJ2-3 | TRBD1 | . | TRBV5-4 | TGTGCCAGCAGCATACGGACAGGGGGAACAGATACGCAGTATTTT | CASSIRTGGTDTQYF
TRBJ2-5 | . | many | TRBV2 | TGTGCCAGCGTCCCTCGCGGACATGCCCAAGAGACCCAGTACTTC | CASVPRGHAQETQYF
TRBJ2-7 | TRBD1 | many | TRBV5-1 | TGCGCCAGCAGCTTGGGCGGGACAGGGGGGAACGAGCAGTACTTC | CASSLGGTGGNEQYF
TRBJ2-3 | . | . | TRBV20-1 | TGCAGTGCTAGAAAGGATGGTACGCAGTATTTT | CSARKDGTQYF
TRBJ1-5 | . | few | TRBV4-1 | TGCGCCAGCAGCCTCGTGCGGGGACCCAATCAGCCCCAGCATTTT | CASSLVRGPNQPQHF
TRBJ2-7 | TRBD2 | . | TRBV29-1 | TGCAGCGTTGGGGGGGGGGGCGAGCAGTACTTC | CSVGGGGEQYF
TRBJ2-2 | TRBD1 | many | TRBV2 | TGTGCCAGCAGCGCCAGGACAGGGAACACCGGGGAGCTGTTTTTT | CASSARTGNTGELFF
TRBJ2-3 | . | . | TRBV9 | TGTGCCAGCAGCGTAGTACCGGGCAGCACAGATACGCAGTATTTT | CASSVVPGSTDTQYF
TRBJ2-2 | . | few | TRBV19 | TGTGCCAGTAGTATAGGTGGTGACGGAGGAAACACCGGGGAGCTGTTTTTT | CASSIGGDGGNTGELFF